The text below deals with one T cell receptor beta chain. The antigen remains unidentified. The germline V gene encodes CDR1 SEHNR and CDR2 FQNEAQ (reference sequence). With 10 bases removed from V and 4 bases from J, the gap between germline ends came to 16 bases. This CDR3 comprises 13 residues. The data belong to a study of chemoradiotherapy in HPV16-positive cancers. Study-level findings and limits: Candidate HPV-specific clones and E7-related TCR motifs grew in tumor during treatment.

The protocol was immunoSEQ multiplex PCR, while the TCRdb copy is restricted to in-frame clones and leaves out a portion. The table includes fewer than 5,000 clones, 60% to 85% detected once. This chain uses TRBV7-9 with TRBJ2-5; possible D gene TRBD2, 5 bases. This TCR was sampled from a human donor with HPV-associated anogenital cancer. This material consisted of tumor tissue, taken from a patient who underwent chemoradiotherapy. The CDR3 reads CATTKRERETQYF. The DNA of the CDR3 is TGTGCCACCACGAAGAGGGAAAGAGAGACCCAGTACTTC. The full variable domain, in which reference TRBV7-9 and TRBJ2-5 provide the parts outside the CDR3, is DTGVSQNPRHKITKRGQNVTFRCDPISEHNRLYWYRQTLGQGPEFLTYFQNEAQLEKSRLLSDRFSAERPKGSFSTLEIQRTEQGDSAMYLCATTKRERETQYFGPGTRLLVL.